The T cell receptor (beta chain) described here comes from a study of blood T cell repertoires in COVID-19. Overall study context: Whether acute or convalescent, the COVID-19 samples came from the United States, Italy and Spain. Sample material is recorded as cDNA or gDNA derived from T cells, B-cell-depleted T cells, or PBMCs.

In the source study's methods: By means of reference gene primer amplification, nucleated cell counts were estimated. This table comes from immunoSEQ multiplex PCR, and its TCRdb copy is limited to in-frame clones, with some not included. D and trimming come from the DNA, and the V and J calls and clone size come from that table. The table lists some 93,000 clones, 65% to 90% of them singletons. The junction had 8 bases not matched to a gene; V was cut back by 5 bases and J by 3 bases. Germline CDR1 reads LNHDA; CDR2 reads SQIVND (reference sequence). CDR3 length equals 16 residues. The J gene is TRBJ2-5, the V gene TRBV19, with 11 bases that match TRBD2. Input material: peripheral blood. The source is a man in his 60s with acute or convalescent COVID-19. In nucleotides, the CDR3 is TGTGCCAGTAGTTTTCCGGGACTAGCGGCAGAAGAGACCCAGTACTTC. This codes for CASSFPGLAAEETQYF.